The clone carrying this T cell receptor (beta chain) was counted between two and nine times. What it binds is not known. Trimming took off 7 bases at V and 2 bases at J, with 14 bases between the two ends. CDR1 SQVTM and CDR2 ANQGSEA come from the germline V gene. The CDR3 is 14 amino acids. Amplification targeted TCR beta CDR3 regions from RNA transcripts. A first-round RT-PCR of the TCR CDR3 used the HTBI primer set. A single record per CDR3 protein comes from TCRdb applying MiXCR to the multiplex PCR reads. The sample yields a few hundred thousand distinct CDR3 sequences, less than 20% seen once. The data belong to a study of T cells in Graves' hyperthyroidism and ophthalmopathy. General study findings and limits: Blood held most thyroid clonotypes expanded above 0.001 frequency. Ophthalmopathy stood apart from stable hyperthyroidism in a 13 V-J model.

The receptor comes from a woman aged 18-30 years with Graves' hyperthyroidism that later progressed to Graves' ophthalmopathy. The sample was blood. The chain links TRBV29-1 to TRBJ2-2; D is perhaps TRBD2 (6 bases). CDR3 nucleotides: TGCAGCGCCTCCGGGACTGATAACACCGGGGAGCTGTTTTTT. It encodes CSASGTDNTGELFF.